A selection of T cell receptor beta chains follows, all from one sample in a study of spatial heterogeneity in lung cancer. In TCRdb, the 5' RACE reads were re-called with MiXCR into one record per CDR3 protein. The table includes 23,000 or so distinct CDR3 sequences, about 4.7% detected once. The sequencing here drew on PBMCs, taken at surgery. Source of these receptors: a male donor with early-stage non-small cell lung cancer. CDR3s include the opening cysteine and the closing phenylalanine or tryptophan. The D gene is left open where the match is weak. Clone sizes are given selectively: once, few, many, or a class where the clone is expanded.

j_call d_call v_call clone_size cdr3_nt cdr3_aa
TRBJ2-1 TRBD2 TRBV2 many TGTGCCAGCAGCCGACGGGGACTAGGGGACAATGAGCAGTTCTTC CASSRRGLGDNEQFF
TRBJ2-2 . TRBV7-2 many TGTGCCAGCAGCCCCACTTACGACACCGGGGAGCTGTTTTTT CASSPTYDTGELFF
TRBJ1-6 . TRBV10-2 many TGCGCCAGCAGTCCCCCCATGGGGGATTCACCCCTCCACTTT CASSPPMGDSPLHF
TRBJ2-7 TRBD1 TRBV29-1 many TGCAGCGTCGGGGACAGGGTAGGCGAGCAGTACTTC CSVGDRVGEQYF
TRBJ2-7 TRBD1 TRBV25-1 medium-sized TGTGCCAGCAGTGAGAGCGGGACAGGGGCCTACGAGCAGTACTTC CASSESGTGAYEQYF
TRBJ2-6 . TRBV6-6 many TGTGCCGCAACAGGGAACTCTGGGGCCAACGTCCTGACTTTC CAATGNSGANVLTF
TRBJ2-3 . TRBV28 many TGTGCCAGCTACCCTCCGGGCGGGGATGGGGTCACAGATACGCAGTATTTT CASYPPGGDGVTDTQYF
TRBJ2-3 TRBD2 TRBV20-1 large TGCAGTGCTAGAGAGGGGACTAGCGCAGATACGCAGTATTTT CSAREGTSADTQYF
TRBJ2-1 . TRBV18 many TGTGCCAGCTCCCCCGCCCTCCACCCAGAACAGTTCTTC CASSPALHPEQFF
TRBJ2-5 . TRBV28 many TGTGCCAGCAGTTTATCGGGGACGGTTTCGGGAACCCAGTACTTC CASSLSGTVSGTQYF
TRBJ2-5 TRBD2 TRBV28 many TGTGCCAGCAGTTGGACTAGCGGGGGGGCGTCGGAGACCCAGTACTTC CASSWTSGGASETQYF
TRBJ2-2 . TRBV6-5 many TGTGCCAGCAGTTACTCGGGGGTAAACGGGGAGCTGTTTTTT CASSYSGVNGELFF
TRBJ1-4 . TRBV27 many TGTGCCAGCAGCCGGCCGGGACTGTCTGAAAAACTGTTTTTT CASSRPGLSEKLFF
TRBJ2-4 . TRBV20-1 many TGCAGCACTCCGGAGGGAACGGGAAAAATTCAGTACTTC CSTPEGTGKIQYF
TRBJ2-7 . TRBV7-9 many TGTGCCAGCAGCCACCCTAGCTCCTACGAGCAGTACTTC CASSHPSSYEQYF
TRBJ2-3 . TRBV7-2 many TGTGCCAGCAGCTTAGCGACGGGGGTGGATACGCAGTATTTT CASSLATGVDTQYF
TRBJ2-1 TRBD2 TRBV28 many TGTGCCAGCAGCCCTACGGGGCGGGGGGCCTACAATGAGCAGTTCTTC CASSPTGRGAYNEQFF
TRBJ2-7 . TRBV5-1 many TGCGCCAGCAGCTCGGGTTCTACAGGAGCTTCCTACGAGCAGTACTTC CASSSGSTGASYEQYF
TRBJ2-1 . TRBV13 many TGTGCCAGCAGCTTAGGCGGGGCTAGCGCTTACAATGAGCAGTTCTTC CASSLGGASAYNEQFF
TRBJ2-7 TRBD1 TRBV6-5 many TGTGCCAGCAAACGCGACAGGGTCTCCTACGAGCAGTACTTC CASKRDRVSYEQYF
TRBJ2-2 . TRBV5-1 many TGCGCCAGCAGCTTAAACGACAGGACGAACACCGGGGAGCTGTTTTTT CASSLNDRTNTGELFF
TRBJ1-1 . TRBV28 few TGTGCCAGCAGTTCCCCCGGGCCAGAAGCTTTCTTT CASSSPGPEAFF
TRBJ2-4 . TRBV6-1 many TGTGCCAGCAGTCGTCAGACCAAAAACATTCAGTACTTC CASSRQTKNIQYF
TRBJ2-3 . TRBV25-1 many TGTGCCAGCAGTGTTCCGCCGGGACCCTCTAGCACAGATACGCAGTATTTT CASSVPPGPSSTDTQYF
TRBJ2-3 TRBD2 TRBV24-1 many TGTGCCACCAGCCCCCCAGCGGGAGCAGATACGCAGTATTTT CATSPPAGADTQYF
TRBJ2-6 TRBD2 TRBV5-1 many TGCGCCAGCAGGGCTACCTTAGCGGGAGGAAGTGGGGCCAACGTCCTGACTTTC CASRATLAGGSGANVLTF
TRBJ2-3 . TRBV7-8 many TGTGCCAGCAGGAGCGGCGGAACTAGCACAGATACGCAGTATTTT CASRSGGTSTDTQYF
TRBJ1-6 . TRBV20-1 many TGCAGTGCTAGGGTTCCCGGGTTCTATAATTCACCCCTCCACTTT CSARVPGFYNSPLHF
TRBJ1-2 TRBD1 TRBV2 many TGTGCCAGCAGTGCTGGACAGGGGGCAGGTCATGGCTACACCTTC CASSAGQGAGHGYTF
TRBJ1-5 . TRBV28 many TGTGCCAGCAGTTTAGGAGGATTTAATCAGCCCCAGCATTTT CASSLGGFNQPQHF
TRBJ2-5 TRBD2 TRBV7-2 many TGTGCCAGCAGCCCTGGGGGGGGGACCCAGTACTTC CASSPGGGTQYF
TRBJ2-7 TRBD1 TRBV27 many TGTGCCAGCAGTTTTCTCGGACAGGACTTCCACGAGCAGTACTTC CASSFLGQDFHEQYF
TRBJ2-4 TRBD2 TRBV3-1 many TGTGCCAGCAGCCAAATAGCGGGATCGAAAAACATTCAGTACTTC CASSQIAGSKNIQYF
TRBJ2-5 . TRBV29-1 many TGCAGCGTTGAGACAGTTGGGGAGACCCAGTACTTC CSVETVGETQYF
TRBJ1-1 TRBD1 TRBV29-1 many TGCAGCGTTCCTAATCGGGACAGAGACACTGAAGCTTTCTTT CSVPNRDRDTEAFF
TRBJ2-7 . TRBV23-1 many TGCGCCAGCAGTCAAGGGGGAGTCTCCTACGAGCAGTACTTC CASSQGGVSYEQYF
TRBJ1-6 TRBD1 TRBV6-6 many TGTGCCAGCAGTCCCCACCGGACAGGAAATTCACCCCTCCACTTT CASSPHRTGNSPLHF
TRBJ2-2 . TRBV7-2 many TGTGCCAGCAGCGGGGGGCAGAGTTACACCGGGGAGCTGTTTTTT CASSGGQSYTGELFF
TRBJ2-5 . TRBV7-6 many TGTGCCAGCAGCTTAGGGTCCGGGGGGACCCAGTACTTC CASSLGSGGTQYF
TRBJ1-3 TRBD1 TRBV28 . TGTGCCAGCAGTTTTGACAGGGCTGGAAACACCATATATTTT CASSFDRAGNTIYF
TRBJ2-1 TRBD2 TRBV7-9 many TGTGCCAGCAGCTTATTAGCGGGGGGTGTTCACGATGAGCAGTTCTTC CASSLLAGGVHDEQFF
TRBJ2-7 TRBD2 TRBV6-2/TRBV6-3 many TGTGCCAGCAGTTCCCTTTTTGCGGGAGGGTCACTTCCATCCTACGAGCAGTACTTC CASSSLFAGGSLPSYEQYF
TRBJ2-1 . TRBV6-1 many TGTGCCAGCGCAAAGGACGGCTCCTACAATGAGCAGTTCTTC CASAKDGSYNEQFF
TRBJ1-1 . TRBV24-1 many TGTGCCACCAGTGATTTGTGGGACACTGAAGCTTTCTTT CATSDLWDTEAFF
TRBJ2-1 . TRBV11-2 many TGTGCCAGCAGCGCCGGATCCCTGAACAATGAGCAGTTCTTC CASSAGSLNNEQFF
TRBJ2-7 . TRBV13 many TGTGCCAGCAGCTTAGCCGGCGGAGTCTACGAGCAGTACTTC CASSLAGGVYEQYF